The present TCR beta chain was sequenced within a study of cytomegalovirus exposure and HLA in healthy donors. Study context: An early release of data contained 75 million to 90 million unique TCRs, which came from HLA-typed donors. Study-wide findings and caveats: Immune exposure data for these donors was limited to CMV serostatus. There were some 150 TCR beta chains listed as cytomegalovirus-associated.

About this clone: The antigen is undetermined.

With 60 Vbeta and 13 Jbeta primers, the PCR was carried out. TCRdb keeps only in-frame clones here, not all; method: immunoSEQ multiplex PCR. The sample includes about 74,000 clones. The CDR3 extends over 14 amino acids. V gave up 0 bases and J gave up 5 bases, with 11 bases separating them. In germline, CDR1 is SGHDT, CDR2 YYEEEE. Sequencing input: PBMCs. The J gene is TRBJ1-1, the V gene TRBV5-6, with D possibly being TRBD1 (6 bases). This receptor was obtained from a female donor in good health and CMV-seropositive. CDR3 in DNA: TGTGCCAGCAGCTTGGGGACAGCCAAGACTGAAGCTTTCTTT. Amino acid sequence: CASSLGTAKTEAFF.